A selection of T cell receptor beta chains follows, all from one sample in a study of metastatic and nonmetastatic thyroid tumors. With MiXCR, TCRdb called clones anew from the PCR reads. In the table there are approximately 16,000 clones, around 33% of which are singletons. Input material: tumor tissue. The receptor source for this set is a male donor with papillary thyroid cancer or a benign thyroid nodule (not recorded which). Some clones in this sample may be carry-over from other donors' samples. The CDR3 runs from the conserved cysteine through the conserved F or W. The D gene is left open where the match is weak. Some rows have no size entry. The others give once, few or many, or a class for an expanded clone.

cdr3_aa: CASSSGPTGYGYTF
cdr3_nt: TGTGCCAGCAGTTCTGGGCCGACCGGCTATGGCTACACCTTC
cdr3_length: 14
clone_size: few
d_call: NA
v_call: TRBV6-1
j_call: TRBJ1-2

cdr3_aa: CASSLGQGWETQYF
cdr3_nt: TGCGCCAGCAGCTTGGGACAGGGATGGGAGACCCAGTACTTC
cdr3_length: 14
clone_size: many
d_call: TRBD1
v_call: TRBV5-1
j_call: TRBJ2-5

cdr3_aa: CAWSGIGNTIYF
cdr3_nt: TGTGCCTGGAGTGGCATTGGAAACACCATATATTTT
cdr3_length: 12
clone_size: NA
d_call: NA
v_call: TRBV30
j_call: TRBJ1-3

cdr3_aa: CATRSGGEGYEQYF
cdr3_nt: TGTGCTACCCGCTCAGGGGGCGAGGGCTACGAGCAGTACTTC
cdr3_length: 14
clone_size: few
d_call: TRBD1
v_call: TRBV19
j_call: TRBJ2-7

cdr3_aa: CASSFEAADTQYF
cdr3_nt: TGTGCCAGCAGCTTCGAGGCGGCAGATACGCAGTATTTT
cdr3_length: 13
clone_size: NA
d_call: NA
v_call: TRBV7-9
j_call: TRBJ2-3

cdr3_aa: CASSFPTSGGREETQYF
cdr3_nt: TGTGCCAGCAGTTTCCCGACTAGCGGGGGAAGGGAAGAGACCCAGTACTTC
cdr3_length: 17
clone_size: many
d_call: TRBD2
v_call: TRBV27
j_call: TRBJ2-5

cdr3_aa: CASSKTGTGYTF
cdr3_nt: TGTGCCAGCAGTAAAACCGGGACAGGCTACACCTTC
cdr3_length: 12
clone_size: medium-sized
d_call: NA
v_call: TRBV28
j_call: TRBJ1-2

cdr3_aa: CASTAGYNEQFF
cdr3_nt: TGCGCCAGCACAGCGGGTTACAATGAGCAGTTCTTC
cdr3_length: 12
clone_size: NA
d_call: NA
v_call: TRBV5-1
j_call: TRBJ2-1

cdr3_aa: CASSLREKNTEAFF
cdr3_nt: TGTGCCAGCAGTTTGAGAGAGAAGAACACTGAAGCTTTCTTT
cdr3_length: 14
clone_size: many
d_call: NA
v_call: TRBV6-1
j_call: TRBJ1-1

cdr3_aa: CASSESGTSYNEQFF
cdr3_nt: TGTGCCAGCAGTGAGAGCGGGACCTCCTACAATGAGCAGTTCTTC
cdr3_length: 15
clone_size: many
d_call: TRBD2
v_call: TRBV6-1
j_call: TRBJ2-1

cdr3_aa: CASSVGPEAAEAFF
cdr3_nt: TGTGCCAGCAGCGTTGGCCCGGAAGCCGCTGAAGCTTTCTTT
cdr3_length: 14
clone_size: many
d_call: NA
v_call: TRBV9
j_call: TRBJ1-1